Detailed here is one TCR beta chain. Germline V gene sequence: CDR1 LNHDA, CDR2 SQIVND (reference sequence). Trimming took off 5 bases at V and 1 base at J, with 21 bases between the two ends. The CDR3 is 18 amino acids. The data were obtained in a study of CD8 T cells in Susac syndrome. Reverse transcription of 0.5 to 1 ug RNA was performed with random hexamers. TCR beta CDR3 was amplified by immunoSEQ multiplex PCR. This amplification extended across 54 Vbeta and 13 Jbeta segments. TCRdb called the immunoSEQ multiplex PCR reads again in MiXCR, with one record for every CDR3 protein. The sample includes 250,000 to 300,000 distinct CDR3 sequences, approximately 91% of them seen just once. TCR beta sequencing covered blood CD8+ and CD4+ T cells. The multiple sclerosis controls were treatment-naive patients with relapsing-remitting disease that was stable or active. The CD8+ and CD4+ T cells were isolated magnetically using a negative isolation approach, whereas the TEMRA cells were enriched by FACS.

The source of this sequence is a human donor with multiple sclerosis. The chain combines TRBV19 with TRBJ1-5; D might be TRBD1 (5 bases). Sequences were obtained from CD8+ T cells from PBMCs. This chain's CDR3 is CASSPEEGWPGSNQPQHF. CDR3 nucleotide sequence: TGTGCCAGTAGTCCGGAGGAGGGGTGGCCTGGGAGCAATCAGCCCCAGCATTTT.